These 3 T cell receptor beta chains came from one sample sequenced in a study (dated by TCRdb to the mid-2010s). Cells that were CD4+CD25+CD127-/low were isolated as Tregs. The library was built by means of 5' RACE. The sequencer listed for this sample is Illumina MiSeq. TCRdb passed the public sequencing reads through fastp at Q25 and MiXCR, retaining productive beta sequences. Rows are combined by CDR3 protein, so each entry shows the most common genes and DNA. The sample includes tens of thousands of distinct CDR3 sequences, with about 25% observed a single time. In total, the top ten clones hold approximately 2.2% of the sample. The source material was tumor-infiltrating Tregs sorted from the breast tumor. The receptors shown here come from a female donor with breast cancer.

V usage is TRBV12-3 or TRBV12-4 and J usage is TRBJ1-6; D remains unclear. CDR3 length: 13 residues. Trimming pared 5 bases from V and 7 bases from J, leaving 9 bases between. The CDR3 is CASSVNRNSPLHF. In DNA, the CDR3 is TGTGCCAGCAGTGTAAACCGAAATTCACCCCTCCACTTT.

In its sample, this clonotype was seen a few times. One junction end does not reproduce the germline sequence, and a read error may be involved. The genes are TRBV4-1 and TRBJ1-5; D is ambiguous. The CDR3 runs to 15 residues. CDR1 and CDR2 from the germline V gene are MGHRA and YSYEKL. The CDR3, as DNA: TGCGCCGGCAGCCGGTTAAGCCCCGGCAATCAGCCCCAGCATTTT. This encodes CAGSRLSPGNQPQHF.

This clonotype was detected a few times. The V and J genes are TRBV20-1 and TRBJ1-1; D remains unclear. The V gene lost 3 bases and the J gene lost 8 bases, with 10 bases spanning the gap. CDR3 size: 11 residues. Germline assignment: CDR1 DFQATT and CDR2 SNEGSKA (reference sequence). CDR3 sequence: CSARAEEEAFF. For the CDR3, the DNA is TGCAGTGCTAGGGCGGAGGAGGAAGCTTTCTTT.